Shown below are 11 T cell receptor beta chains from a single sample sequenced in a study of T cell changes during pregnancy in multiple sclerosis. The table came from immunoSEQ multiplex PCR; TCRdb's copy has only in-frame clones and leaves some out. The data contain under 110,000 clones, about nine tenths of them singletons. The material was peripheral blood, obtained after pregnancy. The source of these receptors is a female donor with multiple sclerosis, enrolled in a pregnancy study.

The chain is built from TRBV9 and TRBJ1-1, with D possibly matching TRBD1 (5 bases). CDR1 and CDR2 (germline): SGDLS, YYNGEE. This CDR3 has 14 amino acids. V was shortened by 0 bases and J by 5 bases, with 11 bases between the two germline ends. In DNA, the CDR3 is TGTGCCAGCAGCGTAGGCGGGGGAGGGACTGAAGCTTTCTTT. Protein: CASSVGGGGTEAFF.

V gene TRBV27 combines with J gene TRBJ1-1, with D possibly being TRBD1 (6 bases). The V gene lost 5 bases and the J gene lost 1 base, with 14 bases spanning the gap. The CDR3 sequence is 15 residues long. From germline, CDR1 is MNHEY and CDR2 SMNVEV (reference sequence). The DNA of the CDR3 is TGTGCCAGCAGTCCGATGGGGGGGCGGAACACTGAAGCTTTCTTT. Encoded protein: CASSPMGGRNTEAFF.

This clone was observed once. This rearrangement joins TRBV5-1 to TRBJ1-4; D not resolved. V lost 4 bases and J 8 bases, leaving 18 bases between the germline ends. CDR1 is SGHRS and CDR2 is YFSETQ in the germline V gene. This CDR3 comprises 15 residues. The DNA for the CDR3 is TGCGCCAGCAGCGTTAACAGCAGATCCCTGGAAAAACTGTTTTTT. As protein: CASSVNSRSLEKLFF. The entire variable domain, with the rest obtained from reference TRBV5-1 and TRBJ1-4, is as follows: KAGVTQTPRYLIKTRGQQVTLSCSPISGHRSVSWYQQTPGQGLQFLFEYFSETQRNKGNFPGRFSGRQFSNSRSEMNVSTLELGDSALYLCASSVNSRSLEKLFFGSGTQLSVL.

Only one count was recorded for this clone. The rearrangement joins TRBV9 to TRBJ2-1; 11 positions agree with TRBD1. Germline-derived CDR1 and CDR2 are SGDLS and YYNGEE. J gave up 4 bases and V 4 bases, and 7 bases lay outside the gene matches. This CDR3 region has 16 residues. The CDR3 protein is CASSPGTGGLYNEQFF. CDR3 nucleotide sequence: TGTGCCAGCAGCCCGGGGACAGGGGGTCTATACAATGAGCAGTTCTTC.

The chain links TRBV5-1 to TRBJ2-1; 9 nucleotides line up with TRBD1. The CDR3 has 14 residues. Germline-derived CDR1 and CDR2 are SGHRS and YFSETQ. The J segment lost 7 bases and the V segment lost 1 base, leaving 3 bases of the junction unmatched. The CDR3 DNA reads TGCGCCAGCAGCTTGCAGACAGGGGGGAATGAGCAGTTCTTC. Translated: CASSLQTGGNEQFF.

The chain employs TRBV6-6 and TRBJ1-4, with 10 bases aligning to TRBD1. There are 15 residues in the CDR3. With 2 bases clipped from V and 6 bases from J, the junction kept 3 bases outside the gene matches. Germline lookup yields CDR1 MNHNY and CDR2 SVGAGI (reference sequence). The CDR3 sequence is CASSYTGTGDEKLFF. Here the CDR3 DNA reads TGTGCCAGCAGTTACACCGGGACAGGGGATGAAAAACTGTTTTTT.

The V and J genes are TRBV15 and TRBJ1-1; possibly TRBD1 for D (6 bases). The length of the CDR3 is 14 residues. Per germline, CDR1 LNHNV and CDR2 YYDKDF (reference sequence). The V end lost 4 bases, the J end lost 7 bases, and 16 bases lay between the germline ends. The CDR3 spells CATSTDRTAHEAFF. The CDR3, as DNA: TGTGCCACCAGCACCGATAGGACAGCCCATGAAGCTTTCTTT.

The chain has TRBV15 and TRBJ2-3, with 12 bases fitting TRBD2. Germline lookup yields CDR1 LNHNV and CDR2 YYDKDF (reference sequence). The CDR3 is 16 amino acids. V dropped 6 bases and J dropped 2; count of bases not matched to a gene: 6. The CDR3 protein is CATSATSGGPTDTQYF. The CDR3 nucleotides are TGTGCCACCAGTGCGACTAGCGGGGGACCCACAGATACGCAGTATTTT.

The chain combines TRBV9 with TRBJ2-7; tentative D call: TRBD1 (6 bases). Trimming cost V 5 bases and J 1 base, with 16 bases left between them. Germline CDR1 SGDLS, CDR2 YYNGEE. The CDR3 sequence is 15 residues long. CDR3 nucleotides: TGTGCCAGCAGTGAAAGGGGGAGTGGTTCCTACGAGCAGTACTTC. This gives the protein CASSERGSGSYEQYF. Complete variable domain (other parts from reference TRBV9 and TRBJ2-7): DSGVTQTPKHLITATGQRVTLRCSPRSGDLSVYWYQQSLDQGLQFLIQYYNGEERAKGNILERFSAQQFPDLHSELNLSSLELGDSALYFCASSERGSGSYEQYFGPGTRLTVT.

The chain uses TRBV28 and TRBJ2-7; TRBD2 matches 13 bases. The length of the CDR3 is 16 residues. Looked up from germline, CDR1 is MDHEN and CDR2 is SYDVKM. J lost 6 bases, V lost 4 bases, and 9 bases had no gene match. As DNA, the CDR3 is TGTGCCAGCAGTTCCCCGACTAGCGGGAGGCAGTTCGAGCAGTACTTC. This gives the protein CASSSPTSGRQFEQYF. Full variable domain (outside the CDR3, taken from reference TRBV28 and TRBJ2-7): DVKVTQSSRYLVKRTGEKVFLECVQDMDHENMFWYRQDPGLGLRLIYFSYDVKMKEKGDIPEGYSVSREKKERFSLILESASTNQTSMYLCASSSPTSGRQFEQYFGPGTRLTVT.

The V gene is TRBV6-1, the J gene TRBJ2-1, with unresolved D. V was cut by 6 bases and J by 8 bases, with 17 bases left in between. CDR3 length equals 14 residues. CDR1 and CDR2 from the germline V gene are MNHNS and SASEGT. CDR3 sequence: CASRWAGSLDEQFF. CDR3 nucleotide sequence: TGTGCCAGCAGGTGGGCAGGATCTTTGGATGAGCAGTTCTTC.